One T cell receptor beta chain is described in this entry. The antigen is not known. This record comes from a study of shared clonotypes between healthy human individuals. Study-wide results and caveats: Although depth was large, rarefaction showed that sequencing of the sorted subsets was incomplete.

Here immunoSEQ multiplex PCR was the method, and the copy in TCRdb shows in-frame clones only, minus some. The sample records roughly 1,100,000 clones, roughly 80% being singletons. V was trimmed by 2 bases and J by 5 bases, leaving 10 bases between them. Germline CDR1 is SGHRS and CDR2 is YFSETQ. The CDR3 runs to 14 residues. The chain is built from TRBV5-1 and TRBJ1-4; D gene unclear. The sequenced sample consisted of memory CD4+ T cells sorted from blood. Subset denoted: CD45RA-negative fraction. This sequence originates from a man aged 18 to 29 in good health. The CDR3 reads CASSFSHTNEKLFF. DNA of the CDR3: TGCGCCAGCAGCTTCAGTCACACGAATGAAAAACTGTTTTTT.